A single T cell receptor beta chain is shown here with its context. What antigen it recognizes has not been identified. No per-base quality is available; no much larger clone lies one base away. The data originate from a study of blood T cell repertoires in COVID-19 (dated by TCRdb to 2020 to 2022). In the study overall: Samples from collaborators originated in the United States, Italy and Spain and spanned both the acute and convalescent phases of COVID-19. The prospective study material was composed of cDNA or gDNA derived from T cells, B-cell-depleted T cells, or PBMCs. Samples came from the ongoing ImmuneRACE study (first 160 participants) plus 1,254 subjects from 6 global collaborators. Subjects who had been exposed to COVID-19, were actively infected with it, or had recovered from it provided the deeply sampled blood TCRbeta repertoires that made up the dataset. Where available, HLA class I and class II types were taken from metadata supplied by the sample provider and were not determined by assay-based typing. Sample metadata almost always included a de-identified subject ID, COVID-19 status, age in years and sex. A freely available public database, intended as a resource for researchers studying the immune response to SARS-CoV-2, is where the repertoires were released. What the research found in general, with its limitations: The quantity of clinical and demographic metadata differed by source and by participant and was supplied without curation.

TCRbeta CDR3 regions were amplified from genomic DNA by means of the immunoSEQ Assay, a bias-controlled multiplex PCR. The authors processed their data as follows. Nucleated cell counts per sample were estimated from amplification of reference gene primers within the assay. To quantify the absolute abundance of each unique TCRbeta CDR3 rearrangement, sequence reads were collapsed and filtered. For each sample, productive Simpson clonality was calculated by taking the square root of Simpson's diversity index across productive rearrangements. TCRdb re-hosts the immuneACCESS table, in-frame sequences only. Its copies lack some clones; in the studies checked, an unresolved V gene accounts for under half of them, and the cause for the rest is not known. V, J and clone size reflect that table, while D and trimming were determined from the DNA. The sample has about 220,000 clones on record, roughly 88% of them singletons. The ten largest clones capture 9.7% of the sample.

V is pared back by 2 bases and J by 4 bases, with 8 bases lying between the germline termini. The CDR3, from cysteine to phenylalanine, totals 13 residues. Solely the CDR3 DNA is kept, with 39 bases framed from the first base. The germline V gene yields SGHTA for CDR1 and FQGNSA for CDR2. Each collaborating institution followed its own protocols to collect whole blood in K2EDTA tubes. For TCRbeta analysis, collaborator samples were shipped as frozen whole blood, as isolated PBMCs, or as DNA extracted from either sample type. The source of this sequence is a man over 45 with active or convalescent COVID-19. The source material was peripheral blood. The chain was built from TRBV7-2 and TRBJ1-2, and TRBD1 may be the D gene, going by 5 matching bases. For the CDR3, the sequence is CASSLQGAYGYTF. The sequence in DNA is TGTGCCAGCAGCTTACAAGGGGCCTATGGCTACACCTTC.